This TCR beta chain was documented in a study of a mutant IDH1 vaccine in newly diagnosed glioma. Overall study context: Sex among treated patients split approximately 62% male, around 38% female; mean age was roughly 40 years. Patients had received radiotherapy, temozolomide, or both previously, most receiving both. Study-level results: The authors found pseudoprogression apparently unrelated to changes in top peripheral T cell clonotypes.

In germline, CDR1 is SGHAT, CDR2 FQNNGV. V was pared by 3 bases and J by 6 bases, with 12 bases of the junction left unmatched. The CDR3 sequence is 17 residues long. Concerning this clone itself: Its cognate antigen is unknown.

TCRdb's table, derived via immunoSEQ multiplex PCR, lists solely in-frame clones and lacks some. The table records about 46,000 clones, around 94% of them present only once. Time point noted: week 35, safety follow-up. Every vaccine dose comprised 300 ug of mutant IDH1 20-mer peptide plus topical imiquimod. Patients were given eight vaccinations, scheduled in weeks 1, 3, 5, 7, 11, 15, 19 and 23. This chain uses TRBV11-2 with TRBJ2-1; the match to TRBD2 covers 9 bases. The sequencing used PBMCs, collected from a glioma patient whose treatment included an IDH1 peptide vaccine. This receptor was obtained from a man aged 50 to 60 with glioma. This CDR3 reads CASSFITSGRGRNEQFF. The DNA of the CDR3 is TGTGCCAGCAGCTTTATAACTAGCGGGCGGGGGCGCAATGAGCAGTTCTTC. Drawing the rest from reference TRBV11-2 and TRBJ2-1, the complete variable domain is EAGVAQSPRYKIIEKRQSVAFWCNPISGHATLYWYQQILGQGPKLLIQFQNNGVVDDSQLPKDRFSAERLKGVDSTLKIQPAKLEDSAVYLCASSFITSGRGRNEQFFGPGTRLTVL.